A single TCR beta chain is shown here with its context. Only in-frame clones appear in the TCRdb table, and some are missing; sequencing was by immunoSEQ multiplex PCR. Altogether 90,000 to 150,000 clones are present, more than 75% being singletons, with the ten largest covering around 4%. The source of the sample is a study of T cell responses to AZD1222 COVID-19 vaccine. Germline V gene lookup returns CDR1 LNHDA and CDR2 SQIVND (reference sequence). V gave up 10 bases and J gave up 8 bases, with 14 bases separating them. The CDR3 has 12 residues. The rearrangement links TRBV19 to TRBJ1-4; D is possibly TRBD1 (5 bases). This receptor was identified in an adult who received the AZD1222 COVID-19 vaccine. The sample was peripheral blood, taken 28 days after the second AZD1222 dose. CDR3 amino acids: CATRDPGEKLFF. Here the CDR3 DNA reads TGTGCCACTAGGGACCCAGGAGAAAAACTGTTTTTT.